Below are 3 T cell receptor beta chains sequenced from a single sample in a study of beta chain features in type 1 diabetes. Study-level findings and limits: In all four CD4+ subsets, TCRB CDR3 length was significantly, moderately reduced in type 1 diabetes.

Reverse transcribing all isolated RNA meant expressed TCRB transcripts were sequenced. Clones were sequenced by immunoSEQ multiplex PCR, and TCRdb holds only the in-frame ones, with some missing. The table shows a few hundred thousand clones, with 8.5% to 10% occurring only once. These receptors' targets are unknown. The specimen was central memory CD4+ T cells from blood. The source of these receptors is a man aged 25 to 40 with type 1 diabetes.

The chain combines TRBV5-4 with TRBJ1-3; D unresolved. Germline CDR1 SGHNT, CDR2 YYREEE (reference sequence). V lost 0 bases and J 4 bases, leaving 8 bases between the germline ends. This CDR3 is built from 14 residues. CDR3 protein: CASSLVVSGNTIYF. CDR3 bases: TGTGCCAGCAGCTTGGTGGTCTCGGGAAACACCATATATTTT.

This clone was seen a few times. The CDR3 loop reads CASSLGLAMNTEAFF. The CDR3 region has the DNA TGTGCCAGCAGCCTCGGATTGGCAATGAACACTGAAGCTTTCTTT. V gene TRBV5-4 combines with J gene TRBJ1-1; D gene uncertain. The CDR3 spans 15 residues. Germline lookup yields CDR1 SGHNT and CDR2 YYREEE (reference sequence). The V end was cut by 4 bases, the J end by 0 bases, with 13 bases between.

Note on this clone: One base away lies a much larger clone, so this may be a sequencing read error. V and J are TRBV4-2 and TRBJ1-5, with TRBD1 identical over 11 bases. CDR3 length equals 14 residues. The V segment lost 5 bases and the J segment 4 bases; nucleotides outside the gene matches: 1. The germline CDR1 and CDR2 sequences are LGHNA and YNFKEQ. The CDR3 nucleotides are TGTGCCAGCAGCGGGACAGGGGGGAATCAGCCCCAGCATTTT. It specifies CASSGTGGNQPQHF.